The sequence of this TCR beta chain was determined in a study of liver allograft versus peripheral blood T cells. The wider study: Liver transplant recipients had T cell receptor repertoires compared between transplanted liver and peripheral blood. General study points: According to reports, the T cell receptor repertoires inside liver allografts differed from those in peripheral blood.

Per the germline V gene, CDR1 is DFQATT and CDR2 is SNEGSKA (reference sequence). The CDR3 sequence is 12 residues long. The V end lost 1 base, the J end lost 1 base, and 4 bases lay between the germline ends. In TCRdb, the reads were re-called with MiXCR into one record per CDR3 protein. The sample shows some 10,000 distinct CDR3 sequences, around 20% of them seen only once. A word on this clonotype: Its specificity is unknown.

J is TRBJ1-1 and V is TRBV20-1; D is undetermined. This clonotype was obtained from a human patient who had a liver transplant. Part of the T cells may come from the graft donor. CDR3 bases: TGCAGTGCTAGAGCAGGGAACACTGAAGCTTTCTTT. It is translated as CSARAGNTEAFF.